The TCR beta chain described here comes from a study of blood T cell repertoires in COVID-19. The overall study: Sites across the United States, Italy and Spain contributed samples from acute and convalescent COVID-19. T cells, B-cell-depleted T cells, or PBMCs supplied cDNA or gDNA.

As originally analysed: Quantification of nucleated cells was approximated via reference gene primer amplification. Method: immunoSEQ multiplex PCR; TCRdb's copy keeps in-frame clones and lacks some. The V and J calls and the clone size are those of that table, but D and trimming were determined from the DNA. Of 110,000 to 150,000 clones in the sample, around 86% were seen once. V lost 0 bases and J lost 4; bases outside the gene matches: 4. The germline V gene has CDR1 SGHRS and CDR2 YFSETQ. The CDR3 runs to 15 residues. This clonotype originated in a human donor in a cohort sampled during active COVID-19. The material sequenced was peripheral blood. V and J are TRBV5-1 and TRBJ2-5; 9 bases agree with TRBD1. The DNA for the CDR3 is TGCGCCAGCAGCTTGGACGGGACAGGGACAGAGACCCAGTACTTC. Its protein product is CASSLDGTGTETQYF.